Each of the 25 T cell receptor beta chains below was sequenced from the same sample in a study of blood T cell repertoires in COVID-19. The table came from immunoSEQ multiplex PCR; TCRdb's copy has only in-frame clones and leaves some out. The sample yields 330,000 or so clones, 75% to 90% seen once. Sequenced material: PBMCs or T cells enriched from blood (not recorded which). These receptor sequences come from a man aged 25 to 40 who had recovered from COVID-19.

The chain is built from TRBV11-2 and TRBJ1-1; D gene ambiguous. Germline V gives CDR1 SGHAT, CDR2 FQNNGV. CDR3 length: 13 residues. V was shortened by 3 bases and J by 0 bases, with 5 bases between the two germline ends. The CDR3 nucleotides are TGTGCCAGCAGCTTCCAGATGAACACTGAAGCTTTCTTT. As protein: CASSFQMNTEAFF. Full variable domain (outside the CDR3, taken from reference TRBV11-2 and TRBJ1-1): EAGVAQSPRYKIIEKRQSVAFWCNPISGHATLYWYQQILGQGPKLLIQFQNNGVVDDSQLPKDRFSAERLKGVDSTLKIQPAKLEDSAVYLCASSFQMNTEAFFGQGTRLTVV.

The rearrangement joins TRBV9 to TRBJ2-3, with 11 positions matching TRBD1. After removal of 2 bases from V and 6 bases from J, the junction contained 5 bases not matched to a gene. Germline CDR1 reads SGDLS; CDR2 reads YYNGEE. The length of the CDR3 is 15 residues. CDR3 protein: CASSVLGQGADTQYF. CDR3 nucleotide sequence: TGTGCCAGCAGCGTCCTAGGACAGGGGGCCGATACGCAGTATTTT.

The chain uses TRBV6-6 and TRBJ2-3; the match to TRBD2 covers 11 bases. The germline V gene has CDR1 MNHNY and CDR2 SVGAGI (reference sequence). V lost 6 bases, J lost 4 bases, and 18 bases stayed unmatched. The CDR3 has 19 amino acids. The chain's CDR3 is CASSRFSGGAPLPPDTQYF. The CDR3, as DNA: TGTGCCAGCAGCCGATTTAGCGGGGGGGCCCCCCTCCCCCCAGATACGCAGTATTTT.

The table lists this clone with a few counts. The chain carries TRBV6-1 and TRBJ1-4; 7 nucleotides agree with TRBD1. This CDR3 has 16 residues. V gave up 3 bases and J gave up 0 bases; unmatched junction bases: 4. Germline V gene data show CDR1 as MNHNS and CDR2 as SASEGT. Here the CDR3 reads CASSDDRVATNEKLFF. In DNA, the CDR3 is TGTGCCAGCAGTGACGACAGGGTCGCAACTAATGAAAAACTGTTTTTT.

The chain carries TRBV9 and TRBJ1-3, with 11 bases lining up with TRBD1. V shed 3 bases and J 7 bases; nucleotides not matched to a gene: 3. Germline V gene data show CDR1 as SGDLS and CDR2 as YYNGEE. There are 14 residues in the CDR3. Here the CDR3 reads CASSADRGLNTIYF. CDR3 sequence (DNA): TGTGCCAGCAGCGCGGACAGGGGGCTGAACACCATATATTTT.

The genes are TRBV10-2 and TRBJ1-3; 8 bases fit TRBD1. V dropped 6 bases and J dropped 8; count of bases not matched to a gene: 9. This CDR3 is built from 14 residues. Germline CDR1 and CDR2: WSHSY and SAAADI. The CDR3 nucleotides are TGCGCCAGCAGCATGGACAGGGTGATGGACACCATATATTTT. As protein: CASSMDRVMDTIYF.

This chain links TRBV6-2 or TRBV6-3 with TRBJ2-2, with D unresolved. V was cut by 4 bases and J by 2 bases, with 20 bases left in between. The CDR3 contains 18 residues. The germline gives CDR1 MNHEY, CDR2 SVGEGT. The CDR3 nucleotides read TGTGCCAGCAGTTCAGGAAACACCCAAGGAAAAAACACCGGGGAGCTGTTTTTT. Its protein product is CASSSGNTQGKNTGELFF.

The chain is built from TRBV5-8 and TRBJ2-3; weak D call: TRBD1 (6 bases). The V end lost 1 base, the J end lost 3 bases, and 27 bases lay between the germline ends. The CDR3 has 20 residues. Germline V gene data show CDR1 as SGHTS and CDR2 as YDEGEE. CDR3 sequence: CASSLSGTWGSGWSTDTQYF. CDR3 sequence (DNA): TGTGCCAGCAGCTTGTCCGGGACATGGGGATCGGGATGGTCGACAGATACGCAGTATTTT.

V gene TRBV30 combines with J gene TRBJ1-5; the D gene is possibly TRBD1 (5 bases). V was cut by 4 bases and J by 4 bases, with 8 bases left in between. Germline CDR1 and CDR2: GTSNPN and SVGIG (reference sequence). The CDR3 consists of 12 residues. This CDR3 is CAWIGGNQPQHF. Here the CDR3 DNA reads TGTGCCTGGATTGGGGGGAATCAGCCCCAGCATTTT.

The CDR3 DNA sequence: TGTGCCAGCAGTTACGACGCTAGCGGGGGGGCAACAGATACGCAGTATTTT. Translating it yields CASSYDASGGATDTQYF. This chain uses TRBV6-2 or TRBV6-3 with TRBJ2-3; 12 bases map to TRBD2. Germline assignment: CDR1 MNHEY and CDR2 SVGEGT. J gave up 3 bases and V 2 bases, and 6 bases lay outside the gene matches. CDR3 length: 17 amino acids.

The CDR3 DNA sequence: TGTGCCTGGGGAATAGGGGCAGGGAATGCCTATGGCTACACCTTC. Its protein is CAWGIGAGNAYGYTF. This chain links TRBV30 with TRBJ1-2; D perhaps matches TRBD1 (5 bases). V dropped 5 bases and J dropped 4 bases, with 20 bases sitting between them. The length of the CDR3 is 15 residues. Germline V gene lookup returns CDR1 GTSNPN and CDR2 SVGIG (reference sequence).

The chain uses TRBV6-5 and TRBJ2-1; D unclear. The CDR3 has 11 residues. CDR1 is MNHEY and CDR2 is SVGAGI in the germline V gene. V gave up 2 bases and J gave up 10 bases, with 6 bases separating them. Here the CDR3 reads CASSYDQEQFF. CDR3 nucleotide sequence: TGTGCCAGCAGTTACGATCAGGAGCAGTTCTTC.

The chain is built from TRBV24-1 and TRBJ2-3; the match to TRBD2 covers 8 bases. This CDR3 comprises 17 residues. The junction had 6 bases not matched to a gene; V was cut back by 1 base and J by 1 base. Germline V lookup: CDR1 KGHDR, CDR2 SFDVKD. The CDR3 loop is CATSDLGAGDRTDTQYF. The CDR3 DNA reads TGTGCCACCAGTGATTTAGGAGCGGGGGACCGCACAGATACGCAGTATTTT.

This clone was recorded only once. The rearrangement uses TRBV7-7 and TRBJ2-3; D call uncertain. This CDR3 spans 14 amino acids. Trimming removed 2 bases at V and 1 base at J, with 7 bases between. Germline lookup yields CDR1 SSHAT and CDR2 FNYEAQ (reference sequence). CDR3 loop: CASSLRLGTDTQYF. The CDR3 DNA is TGTGCCAGCAGCTTAAGACTGGGCACAGATACGCAGTATTTT.

The CDR3 nucleotides read TGTGCCACCAGCAGCTGGGACAGGGGGGACTCCGGGGAGCTGTTTTTT. Residues: CATSSWDRGDSGELFF. This chain uses TRBV15 with TRBJ2-2, with 11 bases that match TRBD1. The CDR3 sequence is 16 residues long. V gave up 3 bases and J gave up 6 bases; unmatched junction bases: 6. CDR1 is LNHNV, CDR2 YYDKDF, per germline (reference sequence).

J is TRBJ2-3 and V is TRBV7-9; 7 bases are shared with TRBD2. The germline gives CDR1 SEHNR, CDR2 FQNEAQ (reference sequence). With V trimmed by 5 bases and J by 0 bases, 14 bases remained unmatched. CDR3 size: 18 residues. The CDR3: CASSLGGSGLQSTDTQYF. DNA for the CDR3: TGTGCCAGCAGCCTCGGGGGGTCGGGCCTACAGAGCACAGATACGCAGTATTTT.

The chain carries TRBV7-3 and TRBJ2-3, with D possibly being TRBD2 (7 bases). CDR1 is SGHTA and CDR2 is FQGTGA in the germline V gene. V lost 2 bases to trimming and J lost 0 bases, with 12 bases between them. The CDR3 loop spans 16 amino acids. The DNA for the CDR3 is TGTGCCAGCAGCTTAGCGGGGGACACTAGCACAGATACGCAGTATTTT. Amino acids: CASSLAGDTSTDTQYF.

The chain carries TRBV10-2 and TRBJ2-3; the D gene is possibly TRBD2 (7 bases). CDR1 WSHSY and CDR2 SAAADI come from the germline V gene. CDR3 size: 15 residues. Between the trimmed V and J ends, which lost 8 bases and 0 bases, there was a span of 15 bases. CDR3 sequence: CASLGRGASTDTQYF. In nucleotides, the CDR3 is TGCGCCAGCCTGGGGAGGGGGGCCAGCACAGATACGCAGTATTTT.

The chain has TRBV3-1 (or the pseudogene TRBV3-2) and TRBJ2-3; possible D gene TRBD2, 6 bases. Germline-derived CDR1 and CDR2 are LGHDT and YNNKEL (reference sequence). The CDR3 is 16 residues long. Between the trimmed V and J ends, which lost 5 bases and 2 bases, there was a span of 17 bases. The CDR3 here is CASSSLGRGNTDTQYF. In nucleotides, the CDR3 is TGTGCCAGCAGCTCCCTGGGGCGGGGAAACACAGATACGCAGTATTTT.

The chain couples TRBV4-2 to TRBJ1-1; tentative D call: TRBD1 (5 bases). Germline lookup yields CDR1 LGHNA and CDR2 YNFKEQ. Trimming removed 9 bases from V and 1 base from J, with 18 bases in between. This CDR3 spans 15 amino acids. The CDR3 is CASESGLFENTEAFF. CDR3 nucleotides: TGTGCCAGTGAGTCAGGGCTTTTTGAGAACACTGAAGCTTTCTTT.

This clone was observed a few times. V and J are TRBV27 and TRBJ1-6; TRBD1 matches at 10 bases. The CDR3 loop spans 15 amino acids. The germline gives CDR1 MNHEY, CDR2 SMNVEV (reference sequence). Trimming removed 5 bases from V and 6 bases from J; junction bases left unmatched: 4. In DNA form, the CDR3 reads TGTGCCAGCAGTCCGGGACAGGGGAGTAATTCACCCCTCCACTTT. Translated, it gives CASSPGQGSNSPLHF.

Written as DNA, the CDR3 is TGTGCCAGCAGCTTAAACGCGGGGGGGAAAGAGACCCAGTACTTC. Amino acid sequence: CASSLNAGGKETQYF. This rearrangement joins TRBV7-9 to TRBJ2-5; 9 bases align to TRBD2. This CDR3 has 15 residues. The germline V gene encodes CDR1 SEHNR and CDR2 FQNEAQ (reference sequence). The V and J ends lost 2 bases and 3 bases, in that order; junction bases with no gene match: 4. Complete variable domain (other parts from reference TRBV7-9 and TRBJ2-5): DTGVSQNPRHKITKRGQNVTFRCDPISEHNRLYWYRQTLGQGPEFLTYFQNEAQLEKSRLLSDRFSAERPKGSFSTLEIQRTEQGDSAMYLCASSLNAGGKETQYFGPGTRLLVL.

The gene calls are TRBV5-1 and TRBJ1-3; TRBD1 might be the D (6 bases). Trimming took 4 bases from V and 10 from J, leaving 18 bases between them. The CDR3 is 14 residues long. The germline V gene encodes CDR1 SGHRS and CDR2 YFSETQ. CDR3 residues: CASSDPGQPVTIYF. The DNA for the CDR3 is TGCGCCAGCAGCGATCCCGGACAGCCCGTTACCATATATTTT.

This rearrangement joins TRBV19 to TRBJ1-5, with 12 bases aligning to TRBD1. CDR3 length: 16 amino acids. The germline V gene has CDR1 LNHDA and CDR2 SQIVND (reference sequence). Trimming cost V 7 bases and J 5 bases; bases outside gene matches: 9. CDR3 coding DNA: TGTGCCAGTAAAGAACCGGGACAGGGGGCCCATCAGCCCCAGCATTTT. Protein: CASKEPGQGAHQPQHF. The whole variable domain, remainder taken from reference TRBV19 and TRBJ1-5, is DGGITQSPKYLFRKEGQNVTLSCEQNLNHDAMYWYRQDPGQGLRLIYYSQIVNDFQKGDIAEGYSVSREKKESFPLTVTSAQKNPTAFYLCASKEPGQGAHQPQHFGDGTRLSIL.

The gene calls are TRBV5-4 and TRBJ2-5; 13 positions match TRBD2. CDR3 size: 18 residues. CDR1 and CDR2 (germline): SGHNT, YYREEE (reference sequence). V dropped 1 base and J dropped 1; count of bases not matched to a gene: 7. The CDR3 here is CASSLRLAGGRVQETQYF. The DNA of the CDR3 is TGTGCCAGCAGCTTGCGACTAGCGGGGGGCCGAGTCCAAGAGACCCAGTACTTC. The full variable domain, its missing parts supplied by reference TRBV5-4 and TRBJ2-5, is ETGVTQSPTHLIKTRGQQVTLRCSSQSGHNTVSWYQQALGQGPQFIFQYYREEENGRGNFPPRFSGLQFPNYSSELNVNALELDDSALYLCASSLRLAGGRVQETQYFGPGTRLLVL.